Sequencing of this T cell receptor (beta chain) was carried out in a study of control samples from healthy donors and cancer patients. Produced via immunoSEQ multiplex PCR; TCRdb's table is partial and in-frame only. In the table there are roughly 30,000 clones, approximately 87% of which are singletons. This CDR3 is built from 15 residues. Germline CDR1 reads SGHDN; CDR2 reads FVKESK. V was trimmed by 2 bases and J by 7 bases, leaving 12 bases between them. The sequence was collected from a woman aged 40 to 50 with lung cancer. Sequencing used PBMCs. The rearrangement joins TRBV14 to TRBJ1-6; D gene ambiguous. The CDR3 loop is CASSQLMTENSPLHF. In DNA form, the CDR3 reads TGTGCCAGCAGCCAATTAATGACCGAGAATTCACCCCTCCACTTT.